What follows are 16 T cell receptor beta chains derived from one specimen sequenced in a study of HIV-infected patients and healthy controls. About 540 ng RNA was reverse transcribed with alpha and beta constant-region primers. Each of the alpha and beta chains got its own library through chain-specific third strand synthesis with indices. MiXCR was run by TCRdb on the 5' RACE reads, yielding one entry per CDR3 protein. The sample records approximately 14,000 distinct CDR3 sequences, 9.9% being singletons. Whole blood was used without fractionation, so all unsorted peripheral T cells were included. Sequencing used blood. All receptors come from an adult in good health.

With regard to this clonotype: A much larger clone differs by one base, so this may be a read error. The chain is built from TRBV5-4 and TRBJ1-2, with D possibly matching TRBD1 (6 bases). The CDR3 loop spans 15 amino acids. Germline CDR1 SGHNT, CDR2 YYREEE (reference sequence). The CDR3 region is CDSSLGGQITYGYTF. In nucleotides, the CDR3 is TGTGACAGCAGCTTGGGAGGACAGATTACCTATGGCTACACCTTC.

The CDR3 DNA reads TGCGCCAGCAGCCAAAGGACAGGGAGAGAACTGTTTTTT. It is translated as CASSQRTGRELFF. This sequence joins TRBV4-3 and TRBJ1-4; 8 positions agree with TRBD1. The CDR3 has 13 amino acids. V shed 2 bases and J 12 bases; nucleotides not matched to a gene: 5. Germline CDR1 LGHNA, CDR2 YSLEER.

This clonotype was detected many times. The genes are TRBV19 and TRBJ2-3, with D unclear. In germline, CDR1 is LNHDA, CDR2 SQIVND (reference sequence). Trimming took off 7 bases at V and 6 bases at J, with 11 bases between the two ends. This CDR3 spans 12 amino acids. The CDR3 bases are TGTGCCAGTAAATTGGGCTCTGATACGCAGTATTTT. Its protein is CASKLGSDTQYF.

This clonotype is judged medium-sized. V and J are TRBV27 and TRBJ1-1, with D unresolved. The CDR3 sequence is 16 residues long. V was clipped by 2 bases and J by 1 base, with 14 bases between them. Germline V gene data show CDR1 as MNHEY and CDR2 as SMNVEV (reference sequence). CDR3 sequence (DNA): TGTGCCAGCAGTTTAGGGCCACGGTCTTCGAACACTGAAGCTTTCTTT. Protein: CASSLGPRSSNTEAFF.

This clonotype was recorded at least ten times. The V and J genes are TRBV20-1 and TRBJ2-3, with D perhaps TRBD2 (5 bases). Germline loops: CDR1 DFQATT, CDR2 SNEGSKA (reference sequence). V gave up 6 bases and J gave up 4 bases, with 17 bases separating them. This CDR3 is 14 amino acids long. This CDR3 reads CSAALVISADTQYF. The CDR3 bases are TGCAGTGCCGCACTAGTGATAAGCGCAGATACGCAGTATTTT.

The sample holds many counts of this clonotype. This chain joins TRBV10-2 and TRBJ1-5; D not certain. The CDR3 consists of 12 residues. V dropped 8 bases and J dropped 11 bases, with 16 bases sitting between them. Germline V gene data show CDR1 as WSHSY and CDR2 as SAAADI. The CDR3 reads CASAPDWESQHF. The CDR3 region has the DNA TGCGCCAGCGCCCCGGATTGGGAGTCCCAGCATTTT.

This clonotype was seen only once. The V call is TRBV29-1, the J call TRBJ2-5, with D possibly being TRBD2 (6 bases). Trimming removed 7 bases from V and 5 bases from J, with 20 bases in between. The CDR3 is made up of 14 amino acids. Per the germline V gene, CDR1 is SQVTM and CDR2 is ANQGSEA. CDR3 protein: CSGNAGLEWETQYF. For the CDR3, the DNA is TGCAGCGGGAACGCGGGACTCGAGTGGGAGACCCAGTACTTC.

In its sample, this clonotype ranks as medium-sized. The chain is built from TRBV12-3 or TRBV12-4 and TRBJ1-1, with 7 bases matching TRBD1. There are 15 residues in the CDR3. V shed 7 bases, J shed 4 bases, and the junction held 12 bases outside the gene matches. The CDR3 DNA follows: TGTGCCAGCACCCTATACAAAGGGGGCCCCACTGAAGCTTTCTTT. Translated, it gives CASTLYKGGPTEAFF.

The sample holds many counts of this clonotype. This chain connects TRBV11-2 to TRBJ2-3; TRBD1 might be the D (5 bases). This CDR3 spans 16 amino acids. Trimming left V 5 bases short and J 0 bases short, with 15 bases between. CDR1 is SGHAT and CDR2 is FQNNGV in the germline V gene. The CDR3 sequence is CASSPRQTTSTDTQYF. In DNA, the CDR3 is TGTGCCAGCAGCCCCCGACAGACCACTAGCACAGATACGCAGTATTTT.

This clonotype ranks as medium-sized. This rearrangement joins TRBV21-1 to TRBJ1-5. TRBV21-1 is a pseudogene locus. There are 15 residues in the CDR3. The CDR3 loop reads CASSKAHPVAQPQHF. The CDR3 DNA reads as TGTGCCAGCAGCAAAGCGCACCCAGTGGCTCAGCCCCAGCATTTT.

The table lists this clonotype with a few counts. V gene TRBV2 combines with J gene TRBJ2-2, with TRBD2 identical over 12 bases. Germline V gives CDR1 SNHLY, CDR2 FYNNEI. This CDR3 spans 14 amino acids. Unmatched junction bases numbered 4, after V lost 6 bases and J lost 8 bases. The CDR3 DNA follows: TGTGCCAGCAGGGCAGGACTAGCGGGAGGGGAGCTGTTTTTT. Translation: CASRAGLAGGELFF. Together with reference TRBV2 and TRBJ2-2, the CDR3 gives the full variable domain: EPEVTQTPSHQVTQMGQEVILRCVPISNHLYFYWYRQILGQKVEFLVSFYNNEISEKSEIFDDQFSVERPDGSNFTLKIRSTKLEDSAMYFCASRAGLAGGELFFGEGSRLTVL.

In this sample, this clonotype turned up many times. The rearrangement joins TRBV6-1 to TRBJ1-5; maybe TRBD1 (5 bases). V shed 8 bases and J shed 5 bases, with 10 bases lying between them. The CDR3 extends over 12 amino acids. Germline CDR1 and CDR2: MNHNS and SASEGT. The CDR3: CASAWGDQPQHF. In nucleotides, the CDR3 is TGTGCCAGCGCCTGGGGCGATCAGCCCCAGCATTTT.

This clonotype is medium-sized within its sample. This chain joins TRBV6-5 and TRBJ2-7, with D perhaps TRBD1 or TRBD2 (6 bases each). Germline-derived CDR1 and CDR2 are MNHEY and SVGAGI. The V and J ends lost 3 bases and 2 bases respectively, with 11 bases between them. The CDR3 contains 14 residues. CDR3 sequence: CASSYSRGPYEQYF. CDR3 in DNA: TGTGCCAGCAGTTATTCCCGGGGGCCCTACGAGCAGTACTTC.

V usage is TRBV7-9 and J usage is TRBJ2-1; D possibly corresponds to TRBD1 (5 bases). Trimming cost V 1 base and J 7 bases, with 14 bases left between them. This CDR3 comprises 15 residues. Germline V gene lookup returns CDR1 SEHNR and CDR2 FQNEAQ (reference sequence). The CDR3 region is CASSLGQGIGNEQFF. CDR3 bases: TGTGCCAGCAGCTTAGGGCAGGGAATTGGGAATGAGCAGTTCTTC.

This clonotype was observed many times. The V and J genes are TRBV6-6 and TRBJ1-2, with 9 bases matching TRBD1. V was clipped by 1 base and J by 7 bases; unmatched bases: 10. The CDR3 runs 16 residues. Germline CDR1 is MNHNY and CDR2 is SVGAGI (reference sequence). The CDR3 loop reads CASSYLTGGQDSGYTF. The CDR3 bases are TGTGCCAGCAGTTACTTAACAGGGGGCCAAGATAGTGGCTACACCTTC.

The chain employs TRBV28 and TRBJ1-1, with 7 nucleotides matching TRBD1. This CDR3 is 12 amino acids long. Germline CDR1 and CDR2: MDHEN and SYDVKM. J gave up 12 bases and V 3 bases, and 7 bases lay outside the gene matches. CDR3 in DNA: TGTGCCAGCAGTTTTAGACAGGGCACGACTTTCTTT. Translated, it gives CASSFRQGTTFF.